This T cell receptor beta chain was recorded in a study of blood T cell repertoires in COVID-19. Trimming shortened V by 3 bases and J by 0 bases, and 13 bases separated the two germline ends. The germline V gene encodes CDR1 SGHRS and CDR2 YFSETQ. The CDR3 has 16 amino acids. Seattle enrolled patients during active infection and tracked them longitudinally. Profiled with immunoSEQ multiplex PCR; TCRdb holds only in-frame clones, not every one. The sample includes about 220,000 clones, roughly four fifths of them seen just once. This rearrangement joins TRBV5-1 to TRBJ1-3; D possibly corresponds to TRBD1 (5 bases). The sample was peripheral blood. This receptor was obtained from a woman of 80 years or more with COVID-19, enrolled during active disease. CDR3 amino acids: CASSSGQRGSGNTIYF. For the CDR3, the DNA is TGCGCCAGCAGCTCTGGACAACGAGGCTCTGGAAACACCATATATTTT.